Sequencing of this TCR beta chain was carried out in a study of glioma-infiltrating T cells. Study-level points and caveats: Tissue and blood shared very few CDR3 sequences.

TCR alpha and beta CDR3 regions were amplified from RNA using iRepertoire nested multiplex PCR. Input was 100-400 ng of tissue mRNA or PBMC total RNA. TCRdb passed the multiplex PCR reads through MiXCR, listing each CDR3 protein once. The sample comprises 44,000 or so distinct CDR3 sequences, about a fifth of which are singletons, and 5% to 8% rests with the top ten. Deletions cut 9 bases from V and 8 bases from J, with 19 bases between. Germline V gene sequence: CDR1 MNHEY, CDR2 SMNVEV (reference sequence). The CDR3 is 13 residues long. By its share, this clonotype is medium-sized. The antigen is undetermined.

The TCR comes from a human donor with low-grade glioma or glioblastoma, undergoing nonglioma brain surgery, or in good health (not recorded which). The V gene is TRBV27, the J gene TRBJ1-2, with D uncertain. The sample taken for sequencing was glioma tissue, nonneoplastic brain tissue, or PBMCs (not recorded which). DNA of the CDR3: TGTGCCAGTTCCGGGCCCCTCCATTGGGGCTACACCTTC. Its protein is CASSGPLHWGYTF.